The clone carrying this TCR beta chain was detected only a few times. The target antigen is unknown. Between the trimmed V and J ends, which lost 5 bases and 6 bases, there was a span of 13 bases. The CDR3 spans 14 residues. The germline gives CDR1 MNHNY, CDR2 SVGAGI (reference sequence). The data belong to a study of cytomegalovirus exposure and HLA in healthy donors. About the study: Per a later analysis, the approximately 690 first-cohort and fewer than 150 validation repertoires shared one platform. Study results and limitations: First-cohort TCR clusters tended to co-occur in the approximately 110 validation repertoires, a later analysis found.

Only in-frame clones appear in the TCRdb table, and some are missing; sequencing was by immunoSEQ multiplex PCR. The sample lists about 180,000 clones, about nine tenths occurring once. The V gene is TRBV6-6, the J gene TRBJ2-2, with D perhaps matching TRBD1 (6 bases). Sequencing was performed on PBMCs. The source of this sequence is a man younger than 35 in good health and CMV-seropositive. The CDR3 coding sequence is TGTGCCAGCAGTGACCCAGGGGTAGCCGGGGAGCTGTTTTTT. This gives the protein CASSDPGVAGELFF.